This TCR beta chain appears in the sequencing data of a study of T cells in localized non-small cell lung cancer. Findings and limits, study-wide: Elevated blood T cell density was associated with longer overall survival. Tumor trailed uninvolved adjacent lung in T cell clonality, which peaked there. Without multi-region sequencing, intratumor heterogeneity could not be excluded.

This clone was detected only once. The antigen is not known. Sequenced by immunoSEQ multiplex PCR; TCRdb stores in-frame clones only, minus some. Of approximately 80,000 clones listed, 65% to 85% were seen once; the top ten hold nearly 9.5%. Germline V CDR1 and CDR2: SGHNT, YENEEA. Deletions cut 2 bases from V and 6 bases from J, with 5 bases between. The CDR3 contains 12 residues. The rearrangement links TRBV11-3 to TRBJ2-1, with D hard to call. The input for sequencing was peripheral blood, taken before any cancer treatment. The origin of this receptor is a female donor older than 55 with stage I lung adenocarcinoma. CDR3 loop: CASSLRRNEQFF. CDR3 in DNA: TGTGCCAGCAGCTTACGTCGCAATGAGCAGTTCTTC.